This section outlines one T cell receptor beta chain sequence together with its context. The sample is drawn from a study of blood T cell repertoires in COVID-19. In the study overall: Sites in the United States, Italy and Spain provided acute and convalescent COVID-19 samples. The cDNA or gDNA used as material had been derived from T cells, B-cell-depleted T cells, or PBMCs.

Trimming cost V 7 bases and J 1 base; bases outside gene matches: 6. This CDR3 has 15 residues. Germline V gene sequence: CDR1 LNHDA, CDR2 SQIVND (reference sequence). Assay used: immunoSEQ multiplex PCR; TCRdb lists only in-frame clones, some missing. The profile covers hundreds of thousands of clones, with 85% to 90% appearing a single time and under 2% taken by the ten largest. Residents of 20 to 25 US areas, aged about 18 to 89 years, made up the participants. Cohort 3 donors counted as recovered after two negative PCRs, clearance, or resolved symptoms. The V call is TRBV19, the J call TRBJ2-3; 9 nucleotides align to TRBD1. The origin of this receptor is a woman aged 50 to 65 who had recovered from COVID-19. The sample consisted of PBMCs or T cells enriched from blood (not recorded which). The CDR3 sequence is CASKCWTGGTDTQYF. CDR3 DNA sequence: TGTGCCAGTAAGTGTTGGACAGGGGGCACAGATACGCAGTATTTT. The variable domain in full, completed from reference TRBV19 and TRBJ2-3, reads DGGITQSPKYLFRKEGQNVTLSCEQNLNHDAMYWYRQDPGQGLRLIYYSQIVNDFQKGDIAEGYSVSREKKESFPLTVTSAQKNPTAFYLCASKCWTGGTDTQYFGPGTRLTVL.